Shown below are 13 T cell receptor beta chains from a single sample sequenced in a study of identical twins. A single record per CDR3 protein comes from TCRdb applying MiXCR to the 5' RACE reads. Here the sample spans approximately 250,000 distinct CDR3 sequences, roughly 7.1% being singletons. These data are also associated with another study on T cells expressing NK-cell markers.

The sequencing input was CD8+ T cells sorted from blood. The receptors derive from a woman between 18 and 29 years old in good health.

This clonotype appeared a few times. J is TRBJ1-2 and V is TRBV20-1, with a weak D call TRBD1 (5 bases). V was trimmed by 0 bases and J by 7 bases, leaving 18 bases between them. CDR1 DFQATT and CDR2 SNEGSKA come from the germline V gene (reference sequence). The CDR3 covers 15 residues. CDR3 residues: CSARDRDRARGGYTF. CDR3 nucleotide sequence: TGCAGTGCTAGAGATCGGGACCGGGCCCGGGGTGGCTACACCTTC.

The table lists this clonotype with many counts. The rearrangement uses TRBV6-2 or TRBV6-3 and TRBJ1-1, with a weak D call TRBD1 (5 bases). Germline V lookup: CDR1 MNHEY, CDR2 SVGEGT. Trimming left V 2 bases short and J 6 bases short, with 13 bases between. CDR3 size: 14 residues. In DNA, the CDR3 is TGTGCCAGCAGTTACCCCGCCAGGGACGCTGAAGCTTTCTTT. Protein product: CASSYPARDAEAFF.

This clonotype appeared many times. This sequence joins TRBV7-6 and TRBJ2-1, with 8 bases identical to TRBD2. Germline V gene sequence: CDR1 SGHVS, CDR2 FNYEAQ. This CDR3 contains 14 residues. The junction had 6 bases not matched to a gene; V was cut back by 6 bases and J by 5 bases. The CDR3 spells CASRREVDNNEQFF. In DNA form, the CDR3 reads TGTGCCAGCAGGCGGGAGGTAGATAACAATGAGCAGTTCTTC.

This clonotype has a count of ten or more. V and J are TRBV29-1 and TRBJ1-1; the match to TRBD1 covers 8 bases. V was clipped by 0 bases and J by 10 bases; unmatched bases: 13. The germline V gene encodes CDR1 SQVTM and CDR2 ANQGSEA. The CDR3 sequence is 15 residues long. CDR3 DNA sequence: TGCAGCGTTGAAGATCTCGAGGGGACAGGTAGTTTAGCTTTCTTT. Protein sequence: CSVEDLEGTGSLAFF.

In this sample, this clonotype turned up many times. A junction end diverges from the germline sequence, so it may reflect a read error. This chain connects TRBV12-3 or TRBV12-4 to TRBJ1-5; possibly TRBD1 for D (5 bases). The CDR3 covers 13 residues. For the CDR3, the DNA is TGTGCCAGCAGTCTAGCGGGGGGTCAGCCCCAGCATTTT. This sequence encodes CASSLAGGQPQHF.

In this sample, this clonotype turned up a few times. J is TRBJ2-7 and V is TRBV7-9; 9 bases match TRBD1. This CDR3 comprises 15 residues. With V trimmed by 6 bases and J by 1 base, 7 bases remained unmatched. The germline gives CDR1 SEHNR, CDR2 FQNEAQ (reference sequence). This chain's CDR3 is CASRPSGTGSYEQYF. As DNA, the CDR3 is TGTGCCAGCAGACCCTCCGGGACAGGGTCCTACGAGCAGTACTTC. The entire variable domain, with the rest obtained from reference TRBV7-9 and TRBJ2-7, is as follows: DTGVSQNPRHKITKRGQNVTFRCDPISEHNRLYWYRQTLGQGPEFLTYFQNEAQLEKSRLLSDRFSAERPKGSFSTLEIQRTEQGDSAMYLCASRPSGTGSYEQYFGPGTRLTVT.

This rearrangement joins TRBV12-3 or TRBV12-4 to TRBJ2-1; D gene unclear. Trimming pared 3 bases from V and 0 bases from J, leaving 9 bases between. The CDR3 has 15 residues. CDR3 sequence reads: CASSFKTGSYNEQFF. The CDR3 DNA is TGTGCCAGCAGTTTTAAGACGGGCTCCTACAATGAGCAGTTCTTC.

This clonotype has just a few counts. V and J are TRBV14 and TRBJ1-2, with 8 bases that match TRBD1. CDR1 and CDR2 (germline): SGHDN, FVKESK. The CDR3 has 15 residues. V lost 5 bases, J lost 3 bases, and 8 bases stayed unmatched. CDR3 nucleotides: TGTGCCAGCAGCTTCCAGGGGGCGCGGGACTATGGCTACACCTTC. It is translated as CASSFQGARDYGYTF.

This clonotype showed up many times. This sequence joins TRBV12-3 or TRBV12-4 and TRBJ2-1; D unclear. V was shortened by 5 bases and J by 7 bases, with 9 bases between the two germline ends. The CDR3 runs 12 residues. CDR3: CASSTQRNEQFF. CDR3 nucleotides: TGTGCCAGCAGTACACAAAGGAATGAGCAGTTCTTC.

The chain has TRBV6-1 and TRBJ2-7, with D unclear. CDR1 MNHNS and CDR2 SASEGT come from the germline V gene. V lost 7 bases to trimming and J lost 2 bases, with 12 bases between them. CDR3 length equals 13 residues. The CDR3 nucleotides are TGTGCCAGCATGGACCGTCGAGCCTACGAGCAGTACTTC. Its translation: CASMDRRAYEQYF.

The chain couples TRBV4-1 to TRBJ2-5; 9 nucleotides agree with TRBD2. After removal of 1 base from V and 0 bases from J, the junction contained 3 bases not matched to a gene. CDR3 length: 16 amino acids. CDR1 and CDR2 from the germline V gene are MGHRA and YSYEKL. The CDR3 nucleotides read TGCGCCAGCAGCCAAGGTAGCGGGGGAGACCAAGAGACCCAGTACTTC. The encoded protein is CASSQGSGGDQETQYF.

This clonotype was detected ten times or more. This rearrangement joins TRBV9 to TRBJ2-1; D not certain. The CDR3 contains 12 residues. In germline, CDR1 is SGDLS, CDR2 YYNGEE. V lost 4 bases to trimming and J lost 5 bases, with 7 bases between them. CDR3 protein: CASSPRDNEQFF. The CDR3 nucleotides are TGTGCCAGCAGCCCCCGTGACAATGAGCAGTTCTTC.

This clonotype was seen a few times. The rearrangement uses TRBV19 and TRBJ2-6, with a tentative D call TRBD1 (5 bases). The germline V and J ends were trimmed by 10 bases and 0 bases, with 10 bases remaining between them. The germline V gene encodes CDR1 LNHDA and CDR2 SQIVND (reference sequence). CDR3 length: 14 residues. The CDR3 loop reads CATRETSGANVLTF. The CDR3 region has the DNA TGTGCCACCAGGGAAACCTCTGGGGCCAACGTCCTGACTTTC.